The rows below give T cell receptor beta chains drawn from one sample of a study of blood T cell repertoires in COVID-19. The repertoire was sequenced with immunoSEQ multiplex PCR; TCRdb's copy has only in-frame clones and lacks some. The repertoire holds about 200,000 clones, with 82% as singletons. The sequencing sample was made of PBMCs or T cells enriched from blood (not recorded which). The receptors here all came from a woman between 55 and 75 years old with acute COVID-19. Both conserved end residues are part of each CDR3. The order of the fields is clone size, D gene, J gene, V gene, CDR3 DNA, CDR3 protein. The D gene is left open where the match is weak. Size values are once, few and many counts, or a class for expanded clones, and some rows have none.

>-|-|TRBJ1-1|TRBV6-2/TRBV6-3
TGTGCCAGCAGTTACCGGGGGACGGGGAACACTGAAGCTTTCTTT
CASSYRGTGNTEAFF
>-|-|TRBJ2-3|TRBV5-1
TGCGCCAGCAGCTTGGGGAGGGGAAGCACAGATACGCAGTATTTT
CASSLGRGSTDTQYF
>once|-|TRBJ1-3|TRBV30
TGTGCCTGGAGTGCCTCGGGAAACACCATATATTTT
CAWSASGNTIYF
>-|-|TRBJ2-6|TRBV7-2
TGTGCCAGCAGCGGACGACACAGGATCTCTGGGGCCAACGTCCTGACTTTC
CASSGRHRISGANVLTF
>-|TRBD1|TRBJ2-5|TRBV7-9
TGTGCCAGCAGCGGTTTATGGACAGGGGTTACGGAAGAGACCCAGTACTTC
CASSGLWTGVTEETQYF
>-|-|TRBJ1-2|TRBV18
TGTGCCAGCTCACCGATGGACAGCCGGTCGGGTGGCTACACCTTC
CASSPMDSRSGGYTF
>-|-|TRBJ2-7|TRBV6-6
TGTGCCACCACCGGGGTACGCTACGAGCAGTACTTC
CATTGVRYEQYF
>-|-|TRBJ1-2|TRBV19
TGTGCCAGTAGGGATAGGGGCGGCTACACCTTC
CASRDRGGYTF
>-|-|TRBJ1-1|TRBV4-3
TGCGCCAGCAGTAGGGGCATGAACACTGAAGCTTTCTTT
CASSRGMNTEAFF
>-|TRBD2|TRBJ2-1|TRBV9
TGTGCCAGCAGCGACTTTAGCGGGGGGGCCCACAATGAGCAGTTCTTC
CASSDFSGGAHNEQFF
>-|-|TRBJ2-2|TRBV5-6
TGTGCCAGCAGCTTCGGGATCGGGGAGCTGTTTTTT
CASSFGIGELFF
>-|-|TRBJ2-1|TRBV7-9
TGTGCCAGCAGCTTCGATGAGCAGTTCTTC
CASSFDEQFF
>-|TRBD1|TRBJ1-1|TRBV7-2
TGTGCCAGCAGCCTCCTCCGGGACAGCCCTGAAGCTTTCTTT
CASSLLRDSPEAFF
>-|-|TRBJ1-2|TRBV6-5
TGTGCCAGCAGTTTGCAGGGTAACTATGGCTACACCTTC
CASSLQGNYGYTF
>-|TRBD1|TRBJ1-2|TRBV5-6
TGTGCCAGCAGCAGACAGGGGACGGCGGCCTATGGCTACACCTTC
CASSRQGTAAYGYTF
>-|-|TRBJ2-5|TRBV2
TGTGCCACAGCGGGCCGGGAGACCCAGTACTTC
CATAGRETQYF
>-|-|TRBJ1-6|TRBV30
TGTGCCTGGAGCCCTGGAGCAGCCGGTGATTCACCCCTCCACTTT
CAWSPGAAGDSPLHF
>-|-|TRBJ2-7|TRBV5-5
TGTGCCAGCGGGGTGGGGGCCTACTACGAGCAGTACTTC
CASGVGAYYEQYF
>-|TRBD2|TRBJ2-1|TRBV4-3
TGCGCCAGCAGCCCCTCTAGCGGGGGCTCGAGCGTGTCCTCCTACAATGAGCAGTTCTTC
CASSPSSGGSSVSSYNEQFF
>-|-|TRBJ2-7|TRBV18
TGTGCCAGCTCACCAGGGGCGGGAGACAGGGGACAGTACTTC
CASSPGAGDRGQYF
>-|-|TRBJ1-6|TRBV7-8
TGTGCCAGCAGCTTAGACAGGGCAAGCTCCTATAATTCACCCCTCCACTTT
CASSLDRASSYNSPLHF
>-|TRBD2|TRBJ2-3|TRBV19
TGTGCCAGTAGTATAGCTTGGCTAGCGGGAACAGATACGCAGTATTTT
CASSIAWLAGTDTQYF
>-|-|TRBJ2-2|TRBV7-9
TGTGCCAGCATCGGCGGGGAGCTGTTTTTT
CASIGGELFF
>-|-|TRBJ1-2|TRBV19
TGTGCCAGTAGCCATTTGACAGGAACCCGCTATGGCTACACCTTC
CASSHLTGTRYGYTF
>-|TRBD1|TRBJ1-2|TRBV19
TGTGCCAGTAGTATGTCTTGGGACAGAGCTAAGTATGGCTACACCTTC
CASSMSWDRAKYGYTF
>few|TRBD1|TRBJ2-1|TRBV2
TGTGCCAGCAGTACCGACAGGGGGTCCTACAATGAGCAGTTCTTC
CASSTDRGSYNEQFF
>-|-|TRBJ1-6|TRBV7-2
TGTGCCAGCAGCTTAGGGCAGGGGTATTCACCCCTCCACTTT
CASSLGQGYSPLHF
>-|TRBD1|TRBJ2-5|TRBV4-3
TGCGCCAGCAGCCAAGATCCCGCAGGGGGACAGACCCAGTACTTC
CASSQDPAGGQTQYF
>-|TRBD2|TRBJ2-1|TRBV3-1/TRBV3-2
TGTGCCAGCAGCCAAGATCTAGCGGGGGGGAATGAGCAGTTCTTC
CASSQDLAGGNEQFF
>-|-|TRBJ1-1|TRBV29-1
TGCAGCGTTGTAGTCAGCAGGGGCACTGAAGCTTTCTTT
CSVVVSRGTEAFF
>-|-|TRBJ2-7|TRBV7-8
TGTGCCAGCAGCTTAGGAGACATCTCCTACGAGCAGTACTTC
CASSLGDISYEQYF
>few|TRBD2|TRBJ2-1|TRBV7-8
TGTGCCAGCAGCTCCCTAGCGGGGGGGGTCGGCAATGAGCAGTTCTTC
CASSSLAGGVGNEQFF
>-|-|TRBJ1-2|TRBV6-2/TRBV6-3
TGTGCCAGCAGCCACGACAGCGGCTACACCTTC
CASSHDSGYTF
>-|-|TRBJ1-1|TRBV12-1
TGTGCCAGCAGCTTTATAAGGGGGAACAACACTGAAGCTTTCTTT
CASSFIRGNNTEAFF
>-|-|TRBJ2-2|TRBV19
TGTGCCGTACAGAGGGGGATAAACACCGGGGAGCTGTTTTTT
CAVQRGINTGELFF
>-|TRBD1|TRBJ2-5|TRBV5-1
TGCGCCAGCAGCTTGGAGGGGGCGAGGCCCCAAGAGACCCAGTACTTC
CASSLEGARPQETQYF
>-|-|TRBJ1-1|TRBV7-8
TGTGCCAGCAGCTCAGGGTTTAACACTGAAGCTTTCTTT
CASSSGFNTEAFF
>-|-|TRBJ2-4|TRBV6-5
TGTGCCAGCAGTTATCGTCCGTCAGTCAAAAACATTCAGTACTTC
CASSYRPSVKNIQYF
>-|-|TRBJ1-2|TRBV29-1
TGCAGCGTTGAAGGCAGGGATAGAGATGGCTACACCTTC
CSVEGRDRDGYTF
>-|-|TRBJ1-2|TRBV19
TGTGCCAGTAGGGTAAGCTACGGTTATGGCTACACCTTC
CASRVSYGYGYTF
>once|-|TRBJ2-7|TRBV6-2/TRBV6-3
TGTGCCAGCAGTTACCCACAGGGCTACGAGCAGTACTTC
CASSYPQGYEQYF
>-|-|TRBJ2-3|TRBV4-3
TGCGCCAGCAGCCAAGTATGGGGGGGGGCGAAAGATACGCAGTATTTT
CASSQVWGGAKDTQYF
>once|-|TRBJ2-4|TRBV5-6
TGTGCCAGCAGCTTGACAGAATCATACTTAGCCAAAAACATTCAGTACTTC
CASSLTESYLAKNIQYF